Following are 20 T cell receptor beta chains from one sample sequenced in a study of OX40 agonist ivuxolimab in advanced cancers. TCRdb keeps only in-frame clones here, not all; method: immunoSEQ multiplex PCR. The repertoire has under 45,000 clones, about 78% of them found once; the top ten carry about 13%. The specimen was CD4+ or CD8+ T cells sorted from blood, collected in a trial of the OX40 agonist ivuxolimab. All receptors come from an adult with an advanced solid tumor such as melanoma, head and neck, liver or kidney cancer.

V and J are TRBV7-2 and TRBJ2-5, with 10 positions matching TRBD2. V trimming: 2 bases; J trimming: 4 bases; junction bases outside the gene matches: 7. The CDR3 is 16 amino acids. Germline V gene data show CDR1 as SGHTA and CDR2 as FQGNSA. This CDR3 is CASSLSSGGASETQYF. DNA for the CDR3: TGTGCCAGCAGCTTATCAAGCGGGGGGGCCTCAGAGACCCAGTACTTC.

J is TRBJ2-5 and V is TRBV15; no definite D call. The CDR3 totals 13 residues. The V end was cut by 0 bases, the J end by 4 bases, with 6 bases between. CDR1 is LNHNV and CDR2 is YYDKDF in the germline V gene (reference sequence). DNA for the CDR3: TGTGCCACCAGCAGAGATCTAGGAGAGACCCAGTACTTC. Protein: CATSRDLGETQYF. Based on the CDR3 plus reference TRBV15 and TRBJ2-5, the full variable domain is DAMVIQNPRYQVTQFGKPVTLSCSQTLNHNVMYWYQQKSSQAPKLLFHYYDKDFNNEADTPDNFQSRRPNTSFCFLDIRSPGLGDTAMYLCATSRDLGETQYFGPGTRLLVL.

This sequence joins TRBV18 and TRBJ2-7, with 11 bases lining up with TRBD1. The trim removed 4 bases at V and 3 bases at J, leaving 5 bases unmatched. CDR1 and CDR2 (germline): KGHSH, LQKENI. The CDR3 loop spans 15 amino acids. CDR3 sequence: CASSRPGQGDYEQYF. CDR3 in DNA: TGTGCCAGCTCACGGCCGGGACAGGGGGACTACGAGCAGTACTTC.

The chain links TRBV4-1 to TRBJ2-5, with D perhaps matching TRBD2 (5 bases). Germline CDR1 reads MGHRA; CDR2 reads YSYEKL. Trimming removed 2 bases from V and 5 bases from J, with 24 bases in between. This CDR3 spans 18 amino acids. The CDR3, as DNA: TGCGCCAGCAGCCAACCGTTTTTAGCGAGCCCACAACTGGAGACCCAGTACTTC. It specifies CASSQPFLASPQLETQYF.

This clone was recorded a few times. The chain combines TRBV6-1 with TRBJ2-5, with TRBD1 identical over 8 bases. J lost 2 bases, V lost 7 bases, and 6 bases had no gene match. The CDR3 spans 14 residues. In germline, CDR1 is MNHNS, CDR2 SASEGT. The DNA of the CDR3 is TGTGCCAGCACCGCAGGGGGCAGTCAAGAGACCCAGTACTTC. Protein: CASTAGGSQETQYF.

This chain uses TRBV6-5 with TRBJ1-1, with D perhaps matching TRBD1 (5 bases). The germline CDR1 and CDR2 sequences are MNHEY and SVGAGI. Trimming removed 5 bases from V and 5 bases from J, with 12 bases in between. The CDR3 consists of 13 residues. The CDR3 loop is CASSIRQWTEAFF. CDR3 sequence (DNA): TGTGCCAGCAGTATTCGACAGTGGACTGAAGCTTTCTTT.

V usage is TRBV19 and J usage is TRBJ1-1; D is perhaps TRBD1 (5 bases). The CDR3 is 12 amino acids. Trimming shortened V by 6 bases and J by 5 bases, and 10 bases separated the two germline ends. The germline gives CDR1 LNHDA, CDR2 SQIVND (reference sequence). The DNA of the CDR3 is TGTGCCAGTAGCGTGAGGGGTACTGAAGCTTTCTTT. Residues: CASSVRGTEAFF. Complete variable domain (other parts from reference TRBV19 and TRBJ1-1): DGGITQSPKYLFRKEGQNVTLSCEQNLNHDAMYWYRQDPGQGLRLIYYSQIVNDFQKGDIAEGYSVSREKKESFPLTVTSAQKNPTAFYLCASSVRGTEAFFGQGTRLTVV.

The chain has TRBV30 and TRBJ2-1, with D uncertain. The CDR3 is made up of 11 amino acids. From germline, CDR1 is GTSNPN and CDR2 SVGIG (reference sequence). V was shortened by 3 bases and J by 6 bases, with 6 bases between the two germline ends. The DNA for the CDR3 is TGTGCCTGGAGCGAAGGCAATGAGCAGTTCTTC. It translates to CAWSEGNEQFF.

The gene calls are TRBV28 and TRBJ2-7; TRBD2 aligns across 7 bases. This CDR3 contains 11 residues. The germline gives CDR1 MDHEN, CDR2 SYDVKM. Trimming removed 4 bases from V and 6 bases from J; junction bases left unmatched: 0. Written as DNA, the CDR3 is TGTGCCAGCAGTTCGGGGGGCGAGCAGTACTTC. Translation gives CASSSGGEQYF.

The chain has TRBV6-5 and TRBJ1-5; D ambiguous. CDR3 size: 14 residues. V gave up 5 bases and J gave up 7 bases, with 15 bases separating them. Germline CDR1 and CDR2: MNHEY and SVGAGI. CDR3 protein: CASSDAGYGQPQHF. The DNA of the CDR3 is TGTGCCAGCAGTGATGCTGGATATGGACAGCCCCAGCATTTT.

V and J are TRBV6-1 and TRBJ2-5, with D possibly called TRBD1 or TRBD2 (5 bases each). V was shortened by 7 bases and J by 5 bases, with 14 bases between the two germline ends. The CDR3 consists of 13 residues. Germline loops: CDR1 MNHNS, CDR2 SASEGT. In DNA, the CDR3 is TGTGCCAGCACCTTGGGGGATAAGGAGACCCAGTACTTC. Protein: CASTLGDKETQYF.

This clone was counted a single time. The chain employs TRBV6-5 and TRBJ2-2, with D possibly TRBD1 on 6 matching bases. Trimming took off 2 bases at V and 1 base at J, with 8 bases between the two ends. Germline CDR1 MNHEY, CDR2 SVGAGI. The CDR3 covers 15 residues. The CDR3 nucleotides read TGTGCCAGCAGTTACGGGGGCATGAACACCGGGGAGCTGTTTTTT. Translated: CASSYGGMNTGELFF.

V gene TRBV14 combines with J gene TRBJ2-7, with 8 positions matching TRBD2. The CDR3 consists of 15 residues. CDR1 is SGHDN, CDR2 FVKESK, per germline. Trimming removed 1 base from V and 3 bases from J; junction bases left unmatched: 5. CDR3 nucleotide sequence: TGTGCCAGCAGCCAAGCCGGGAGGGACCTCTACGAGCAGTACTTC. Its protein product is CASSQAGRDLYEQYF.

The V and J genes are TRBV28 and TRBJ1-4, with TRBD1 matching over 9 bases. The CDR3 covers 14 residues. Looked up from germline, CDR1 is MDHEN and CDR2 is SYDVKM. The trim removed 4 bases at V and 7 bases at J, leaving 4 bases unmatched. CDR3 nucleotide sequence: TGTGCCAGCAGTTCACAGGGGGCGGGTGAAAAACTGTTTTTT. It encodes CASSSQGAGEKLFF. Looking up the rest from reference TRBV28 and TRBJ1-4 gives the full variable domain: DVKVTQSSRYLVKRTGEKVFLECVQDMDHENMFWYRQDPGLGLRLIYFSYDVKMKEKGDIPEGYSVSREKKERFSLILESASTNQTSMYLCASSSQGAGEKLFFGSGTQLSVL.

V gene TRBV11-2 combines with J gene TRBJ2-7; no clear D gene. From germline, CDR1 is SGHAT and CDR2 FQNNGV. V gave up 0 bases and J gave up 3 bases, with 3 bases separating them. The CDR3 extends over 12 amino acids. The CDR3 nucleotides are TGTGCCAGCAGCTTAGACAGCTACGAGCAGTACTTC. Translating gives CASSLDSYEQYF.

Here the CDR3 DNA reads TGTGCCAGCAGCCGCCTGGGGGGAGTAGAGACCCAGTACTTC. Residues: CASSRLGGVETQYF. This chain uses TRBV14 with TRBJ2-5; perhaps TRBD2 as D (6 bases). V lost 4 bases and J lost 4, with 13 bases in between. The CDR3 runs to 14 residues. Germline CDR1 and CDR2: SGHDN and FVKESK.

The V and J genes are TRBV6-1 and TRBJ2-2; D not certain. Per germline, CDR1 MNHNS and CDR2 SASEGT. Trimming took off 4 bases at V and 7 bases at J, with 13 bases between the two ends. The CDR3 contains 14 residues. This CDR3 is CASSAVRARGELFF. The CDR3 nucleotides read TGTGCCAGCAGTGCTGTTCGTGCTCGCGGGGAGCTGTTTTTT.

The V gene is TRBV30, the J gene TRBJ2-7; 7 bases fit TRBD1. Germline V gene data show CDR1 as GTSNPN and CDR2 as SVGIG (reference sequence). Germline trimming cut 2 bases from V and 0 bases from J; bases unmatched to any gene: 4. The CDR3 totals 14 residues. This CDR3 is CAWSQTGPSYEQYF. The CDR3 DNA follows: TGTGCCTGGAGTCAGACAGGGCCCTCCTACGAGCAGTACTTC.

The J gene is TRBJ2-1, the V gene TRBV7-2, with D unresolved. The CDR3 is 15 residues long. Per the germline V gene, CDR1 is SGHTA and CDR2 is FQGNSA. Trimming removed 5 bases from V and 0 bases from J, with 11 bases in between. The CDR3 coding sequence is TGTGCCAGCAGCGACGGGCCAGACTCCTACAATGAGCAGTTCTTC. Its translation: CASSDGPDSYNEQFF.

In DNA, the CDR3 is TGTGCCAGCAGCCACCCGAGCGCCTACGAGCAGTACTTC. Translated, it gives CASSHPSAYEQYF. The chain is built from TRBV7-9 and TRBJ2-7; unclear D gene. The CDR3 sequence is 13 residues long. Trimming pared 5 bases from V and 2 bases from J, leaving 10 bases between. Germline V lookup: CDR1 SEHNR, CDR2 FQNEAQ (reference sequence).